One sample yielded the 17 T cell receptor beta chains listed below, sequenced in a study of CD8+ T cells in alopecia areata. RNA, once extracted, was reverse transcribed into cDNA for use as the sequencing template. The assay was immunoSEQ multiplex PCR, and TCRdb's table has in-frame clones only and misses some. Listed for the sample are approximately 1,600 clones, none seen a single time. The source material was skin. The source of these receptors is a C3H/HeJ mouse with alopecia areata. Mouse MHC haplotype: H2-k.

This clone rates as medium-sized (0.01 to 0.1%). Gene names follow the mouse nomenclature. The read ends 4 residues shy of where the CDR3 ends; the end is completed using the germline J gene. V and J are TRBV1 and TRBJ1-2, with 9 bases lining up with TRBD1. The V gene end was trimmed by 0 bases and the J gene end by 3 bases; junction bases not matched to a gene: 2. In germline, CDR1 is NSQYPW, CDR2 LRSPGD (reference sequence). The CDR3 runs 15 residues. CDR3: CTCSADRQGDSDYTF. Incomplete CDR3 DNA: TGCACCTGCAGTGCAGATAGACAGGGGGACTCC.

In this sample, this clone turned up many times. Gene names are mouse gene names. Read data end 4 residues before the CDR3 end; the end is taken from the germline J gene. The V call is TRBV13-1, the J call TRBJ2-7; 7 nucleotides line up with TRBD1. The CDR3 sequence is 12 residues long. Germline lookup yields CDR1 NSHNY and CDR2 SYGAGN. The sequenced part of the CDR3 DNA is TGTGCCAGCAGTGGCAGGGGGTAT. It translates to CASSGRGY. The full-length CDR3 reads as CASSGRGYEQYF.

With regard to this clone: Gene names and germline refer to mouse. The DNA ends 4 residues before the CDR3 does, and the rest of the CDR3 is filled in from the germline J gene. V is TRBV31 and J is TRBJ2-7; 9 positions match TRBD2. The CDR3 sequence is 13 residues long. CDR1 and CDR2 (germline): GKSSPN, SITVG. CDR3 amino acids: CAWSWDWEYEQYF. Partial CDR3 DNA: TGTGCCTGGAGTTGGGACTGGGAGTAT.

About this clone: These gene names are mouse names. The read comes to an end 3 residues before the CDR3 does, leaving the germline J gene to fill in the end. The rearrangement links TRBV19 to TRBJ1-6; tentatively, D is TRBD1 (5 bases). TRBJ1-6 is filed as an ORF, its function uncertain. The CDR3 consists of 14 residues. Trimming shortened V by 6 bases and J by 5 bases, and 12 bases separated the two germline ends. From germline, CDR1 is FNHDT and CDR2 SITEND (reference sequence). The CDR3 loop reads CASTSDKNNSPLYF. The part of the CDR3 DNA that was read is TGTGCCAGCACCTCGGACAAAAATAATTCGCCC.

This clone appeared a few times. Gene names are mouse gene names. The CDR3 protein is CASSLRTGVNQDTQYF. The CDR3 DNA, read in part, is TGTGCCAGCAGCCTCCGGACTGGGGTTAACCAAGAC. The chain recombines TRBV5 with TRBJ2-5, with 9 bases lining up with TRBD2. The CDR3 end falls 4 residues outside the read, so it is completed with the germline J gene. Germline-derived CDR1 and CDR2 are LGHNA and YNLKQL (reference sequence). With V trimmed by 4 bases and J by 0 bases, 5 bases remained unmatched. This CDR3 is 16 amino acids long.

This clone has ten or more counts. Genes and germline come from the mouse. The read ends 4 residues early relative to the CDR3; the germline J gene fills the gap. The chain employs TRBV17 and TRBJ2-1; 7 bases are shared with TRBD1. Germline assignment: CDR1 MNHDT and CDR2 YYDKIL. This CDR3 has 15 residues. Trimming removed 0 bases from V and 3 bases from J; junction bases left unmatched: 2. The CDR3 sequence: CASSRDRDSYAEQFF. CDR3 bases read: TGTGCTAGCAGTAGAGATAGGGACAGCTATGCT.

Worth noting for this clone: Gene labels here are mouse ones. Coverage ceases 4 residues before the CDR3 finishes, and the germline J gene fills in the end. The genes are TRBV13-2 and TRBJ2-3, with TRBD1 matching 10 bases. Germline trimming cut 5 bases from V and 2 bases from J; bases unmatched to any gene: 2. Germline values: CDR1 NNHNN, CDR2 SYGAGS (reference sequence). The CDR3 sequence is 14 residues long. Incomplete CDR3 DNA: TGTGCCAGCGGGAGACAGGGGGCTGCAGAA. It codes for CASGRQGAAE. The CDR3 in full is CASGRQGAAETLYF.

This clone was counted a few times. Gene names and germline refer to mouse. The read halts 3 residues ahead of the CDR3 end, with the missing end drawn from the germline J gene. V gene TRBV19 combines with J gene TRBJ1-6; possible D gene TRBD1, 5 bases. TRBJ1-6 is recorded as an ORF, its role being uncertain. V lost 0 bases to trimming and J lost 2 bases, with 6 bases between them. The CDR3 consists of 15 residues. In germline, CDR1 is FNHDT, CDR2 SITEND (reference sequence). The CDR3 spells CASSIGGAYNSPLYF. The DNA read from the CDR3 is TGTGCCAGCAGTATAGGGGGGGCCTATAATTCGCCC.

This clone was observed at least ten times. Mouse gene names apply. The DNA read from the CDR3 is TGTGCCAGCAGCCCCCGGGACTGGGGGTTTGCAGAA. Protein product: CASSPRDWGFAE. The entire CDR3 is CASSPRDWGFAETLYF. The chain employs TRBV5 and TRBJ2-3; TRBD2 matches 11 bases. The sequence runs out 4 residues before the end of the CDR3; the remainder is reconstructed from the germline J gene. The CDR3 is 16 amino acids. V was pared by 4 bases and J by 2 bases, with 5 bases of the junction left unmatched. Germline V CDR1 and CDR2: LGHNA, YNLKQL (reference sequence).

Many counts were recorded for this clone. The gene names given are mouse names. The read gets to within 4 residues of the CDR3 end, and the germline J gene fills in the rest. The chain employs TRBV19 and TRBJ2-7, with 9 bases fitting TRBD1. CDR3 length equals 15 residues. In germline, CDR1 is FNHDT, CDR2 SITEND (reference sequence). Incomplete CDR3 DNA: TGTGCCAGCAGTATACTGGACAGGGGTTCTTAT. Amino acids: CASSILDRGSY. The CDR3 in its entirety is CASSILDRGSYEQYF. Complete variable domain (other parts from reference TRBV19 and TRBJ2-7): GGIITQTPKFLIGQEGQKLTLKCQQNFNHDTMYWYRQDSGKGLRLIYYSITENDLQKGDLSEGYDASREKKSSFSLTVTSAQKNEMAVFLCASSILDRGSYEQYFGPGTRLTVL.

This clone was detected ten times or more. All gene names here are mouse names. The read terminates 4 residues ahead of where the CDR3 ends, so the germline J gene completes it. The gene calls are TRBV19 and TRBJ2-3; TRBD2 agrees at 9 bases. V shed 5 bases and J 0 bases; nucleotides not matched to a gene: 4. Germline V gene lookup returns CDR1 FNHDT and CDR2 SITEND (reference sequence). The CDR3 runs 15 residues. CDR3 DNA (partial): TGTGCCAGCAGCAGGACTGGGGCCAGTGCAGAA. Translating gives CASSRTGASAE. The whole CDR3 region reads CASSRTGASAETLYF. Filled out from reference TRBV19 and TRBJ2-3, the complete variable domain reads GGIITQTPKFLIGQEGQKLTLKCQQNFNHDTMYWYRQDSGKGLRLIYYSITENDLQKGDLSEGYDASREKKSSFSLTVTSAQKNEMAVFLCASSRTGASAETLYFGSGTRLTVL.

This clone was seen repeatedly, ten times or more. The gene names here belong to mouse. The read falls 4 residues short of the CDR3 end, and the missing part is taken from the germline J gene. The rearrangement uses TRBV1 and TRBJ2-1, with D possibly called TRBD1 or TRBD2 (6 bases each). Germline-derived CDR1 and CDR2 are NSQYPW and LRSPGD (reference sequence). This CDR3 contains 14 residues. With 1 base removed from V and 6 bases from J, the gap between germline ends came to 10 bases. The DNA read from the CDR3 is TGCACCTGCAGTGCAGGGGGGCGCGCTGCT. It is translated as CTCSAGGRAA. The whole CDR3 sequence reads CTCSAGGRAAEQFF. Full variable domain (missing parts from reference TRBV1 and TRBJ2-1): VTLLEQNPRWRLVPRGQAVNLRCILKNSQYPWMSWYQQDLQKQLQWLFTLRSPGDKEVKSLPGADYLATRVTDTELRLQVANMSQGRTLYCTCSAGGRAAEQFFGPGTRLTVL.

This clone was observed at least ten times. Gene and germline names: mouse. The read terminates 4 residues ahead of where the CDR3 ends, so the germline J gene completes it. The genes are TRBV31 and TRBJ2-5, with D perhaps TRBD2 (7 bases). Germline V lookup: CDR1 GKSSPN, CDR2 SITVG. The CDR3 is made up of 13 amino acids. The CDR3 sequence: CAWSLGGADTQYF. The part of the CDR3 DNA that was read is TGTGCCTGGAGTCTGGGGGGCGCAGAC. Full variable domain (missing parts from reference TRBV31 and TRBJ2-5): AQTIHQWPVAEIKAVGSPLSLGCTIKGKSSPNLYWYWQATGGTLQQLFYSITVGQVESVVQLNLSASRPKDDQFILSTEKLLLSHSGFYLCAWSLGGADTQYFGPGTRLLVL.

This clone was picked up a small number of times. The listed genes are named as in mouse. The read terminates 4 residues ahead of where the CDR3 ends, so the germline J gene completes it. The V gene is TRBV13-1, the J gene TRBJ2-7; 12 bases are shared with TRBD1. The CDR3 has 17 amino acids. The V gene end was trimmed by 2 bases and the J gene end by 0 bases; junction bases not matched to a gene: 6. CDR1 and CDR2 from the germline V gene are NSHNY and SYGAGN. CDR3 bases read: TGTGCCAGCAGTGACCTGGGACAGGGGGCCGTCTCCTAT. Encoded protein: CASSDLGQGAVSY. The whole CDR3 sequence reads CASSDLGQGAVSYEQYF.

By sample fraction, this clone is medium-sized. Mouse names are used for the genes. Read sequence stops 4 residues before the CDR3 end, and the germline J gene provides the missing end. The rearrangement joins TRBV13-3 to TRBJ2-3; 8 nucleotides align to TRBD1. V dropped 3 bases and J dropped 0; count of bases not matched to a gene: 0. The CDR3 totals 14 residues. Germline V gene sequence: CDR1 NNHDY, CDR2 SYVADS. The CDR3: CASSGTGSAETLYF. The sequenced part of the CDR3 DNA is TGTGCCAGCAGTGGGACAGGGAGTGCAGAA.

This clone has just a few counts. Any gene name here is a mouse gene name. The read terminates 4 residues ahead of where the CDR3 ends, so the germline J gene completes it. The J gene is TRBJ1-1, the V gene TRBV14, with a possible D match to TRBD1 (5 bases). The germline V gene encodes CDR1 SGHDT and CDR2 FRDEAV. This CDR3 region has 13 residues. V was pared by 2 bases and J by 0 bases, with 5 bases between. CDR3 DNA (partial): TGTGCCAGCAGTTTGGACACAAACACA. It yields the protein CASSLDTNT. The entire CDR3 is CASSLDTNTEVFF.

In its sample, this clone ranks as medium-sized. Gene names and germline refer to mouse. The missing CDR3 end, 4 residues past where the read stops, is filled in from the germline J gene. V is TRBV5 and J is TRBJ2-1; the match to TRBD2 covers 9 bases. J gave up 3 bases and V 3 bases, and 3 bases lay outside the gene matches. This CDR3 has 15 residues. Germline V gene sequence: CDR1 LGHNA, CDR2 YNLKQL (reference sequence). The sequenced CDR3 bases are TGTGCCAGCAGCCATACTGGGGGGCTCTATGCT. Amino acids: CASSHTGGLYA. The whole CDR3 protein reads CASSHTGGLYAEQFF.